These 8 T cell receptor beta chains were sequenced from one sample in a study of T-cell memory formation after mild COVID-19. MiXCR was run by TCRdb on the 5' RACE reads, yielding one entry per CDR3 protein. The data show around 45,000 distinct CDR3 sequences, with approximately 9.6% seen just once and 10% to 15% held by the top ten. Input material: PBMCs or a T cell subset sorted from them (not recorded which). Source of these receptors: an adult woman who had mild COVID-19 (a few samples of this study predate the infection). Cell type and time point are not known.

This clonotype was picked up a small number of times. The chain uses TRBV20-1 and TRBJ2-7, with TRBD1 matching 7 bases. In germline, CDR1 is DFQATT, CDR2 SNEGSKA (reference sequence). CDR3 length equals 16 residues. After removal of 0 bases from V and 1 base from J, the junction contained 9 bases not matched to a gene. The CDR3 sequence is CSARELGQVLSYEQYF. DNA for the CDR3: TGCAGTGCTAGAGAACTCGGACAGGTGCTGTCCTACGAGCAGTACTTC.

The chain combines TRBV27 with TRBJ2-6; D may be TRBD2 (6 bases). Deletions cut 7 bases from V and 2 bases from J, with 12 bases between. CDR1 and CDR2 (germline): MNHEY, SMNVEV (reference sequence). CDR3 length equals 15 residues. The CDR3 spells CASTTAGPGANVLTF. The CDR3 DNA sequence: TGTGCCAGCACTACAGCGGGTCCTGGGGCCAACGTCCTGACTTTC.

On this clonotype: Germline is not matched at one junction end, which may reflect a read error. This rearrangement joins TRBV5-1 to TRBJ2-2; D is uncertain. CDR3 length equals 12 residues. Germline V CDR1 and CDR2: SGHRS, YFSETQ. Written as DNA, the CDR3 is TGCGCCGGCAGCGAGAACACCGGGGAGCTGTTTTTT. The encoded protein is CAGSENTGELFF.

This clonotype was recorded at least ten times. CDR3 nucleotide sequence: TGTGCCAGCAGTTTTGGGTCCCGGGAGAAGCTGTTTTTT. It specifies CASSFGSREKLFF. This chain connects TRBV12-3 or TRBV12-4 to TRBJ2-2; D might be TRBD2 (6 bases). CDR3 size: 13 residues. Deletions cut 3 bases from V and 12 bases from J, with 14 bases between.

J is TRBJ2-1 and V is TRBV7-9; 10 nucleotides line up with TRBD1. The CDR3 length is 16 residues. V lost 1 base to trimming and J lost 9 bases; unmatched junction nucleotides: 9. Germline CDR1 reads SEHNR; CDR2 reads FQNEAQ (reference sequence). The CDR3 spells CASSLGETGGEAEQFF. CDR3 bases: TGTGCCAGCAGCTTAGGCGAGACAGGGGGCGAGGCTGAGCAGTTCTTC.

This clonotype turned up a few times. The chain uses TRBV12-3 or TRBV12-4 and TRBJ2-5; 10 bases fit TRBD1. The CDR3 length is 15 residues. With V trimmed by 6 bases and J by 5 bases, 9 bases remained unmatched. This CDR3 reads CASRPGQGIWETQYF. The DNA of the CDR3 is TGTGCCAGCAGGCCGGGACAGGGGATATGGGAGACCCAGTACTTC.

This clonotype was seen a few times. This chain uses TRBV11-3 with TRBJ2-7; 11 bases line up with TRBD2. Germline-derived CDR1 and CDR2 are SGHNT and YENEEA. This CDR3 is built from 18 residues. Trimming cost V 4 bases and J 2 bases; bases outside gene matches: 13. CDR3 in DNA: TGTGCCAGCAGCTCTCTCCCCTCTAGCGGGAGGCGTGCCTACGAGCAGTACTTC. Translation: CASSSLPSSGRRAYEQYF.

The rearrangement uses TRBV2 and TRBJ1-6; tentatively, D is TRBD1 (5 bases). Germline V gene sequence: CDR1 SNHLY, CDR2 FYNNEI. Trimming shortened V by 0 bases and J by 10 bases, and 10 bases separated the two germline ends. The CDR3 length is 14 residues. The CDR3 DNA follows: TGTGCCAGCAGTGAAGCGGACGGGGCCTCACCCCTCCACTTT. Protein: CASSEADGASPLHF.